This T cell receptor beta chain was observed in a study of PD-1 blockade in mismatch repair-deficient tumors. CDR1 and CDR2 from the germline V gene are LNHDA and SQIVND (reference sequence). This CDR3 spans 16 amino acids. Trimming stripped 0 bases from V and 8 bases from J, with 17 bases between. This clone was seen a handful of times. Data came from immunoSEQ multiplex PCR; TCRdb stores just in-frame clones and leaves some out. The data show about 79,000 clones, about four fifths seen once. The TCR sequence derives from an adult with mismatch repair-deficient cancer. The source material was peripheral blood, sampled 44 weeks after starting pembrolizumab. The chain uses TRBV19 and TRBJ2-1; D tentatively fits TRBD1 or TRBD2 (5 bases each). The CDR3 sequence: CASSIDLGGVKDEQFF. CDR3 DNA: TGTGCCAGTAGTATAGATCTTGGGGGAGTGAAAGATGAGCAGTTCTTC.